These T cell receptor beta chains were read from a single sample in a study of response to subunit inactivated influenza vaccine. TCRdb re-called the RT-PCR reads with MiXCR, one entry per CDR3 protein. The sample comprises roughly 520,000 distinct CDR3 sequences, 25% of which are singletons, and approximately 2% rests with the top ten. The sample consisted of CD4+ T cells sorted from PBMCs, taken 5 days after vaccination. The receptors were gathered from a man in his fifties who received an inactivated influenza vaccine. Both conserved end residues are part of each CDR3. A D gene is named only where the DNA matches it firmly. Clone size is stated in some rows and not others, as once, few, many or a class when expanded.

TRBV25-1	many	15	NA	TRBJ1-1	TGTGCCAGCAGTGAATTCGCTGAGATGAACACTGAAGCTTTCTTT	CASSEFAEMNTEAFF
TRBV5-1	many	18	TRBD2	TRBJ2-1	TGCGCCAGCAGCTTTGGGCTAGCGGGAGCTGGGGGCTACAATGAGCAGTTCTTC	CASSFGLAGAGGYNEQFF
TRBV11-2	NA	13	NA	TRBJ2-6	TGTGCCAGCAGCTCTCCCGGGGCCAACGTCCTGACTTTC	CASSSPGANVLTF
TRBV6-5	few	17	TRBD2	TRBJ2-1	TGTGCCAGCAGTTACCATTCGACTAGCGGGAGGGCCTATGAGCAGTTCTTC	CASSYHSTSGRAYEQFF
TRBV20-1	few	13	TRBD1	TRBJ1-2	TGCAGTGCCCCGTATCGGACAGGTGCGGGCTACACCTTC	CSAPYRTGAGYTF
TRBV5-1	many	13	NA	TRBJ1-2	TGCGCCAGCAGCCCCTTCCAGGGCCATGGCTACACCTTC	CASSPFQGHGYTF
TRBV5-1	NA	20	TRBD2	TRBJ2-7	TGCGCCAGCAGCTTGGTTCCGCGACTAGCGGGGGTTCTTCGCTCCTACGAGCAGTACTTC	CASSLVPRLAGVLRSYEQYF
TRBV20-1	many	14	NA	TRBJ2-5	TGCAGTGCTAGAGTTCGGGGTTATGGAGAGACCCAGTACTTC	CSARVRGYGETQYF
TRBV9	few	12	NA	TRBJ2-2	TGTGCCAGCAGCGTAGGTACCGGGGAGCTGTTTTTT	CASSVGTGELFF
TRBV11-2	NA	17	TRBD2	TRBJ2-3	TGTGCCAGCAGCTTTCGACTAGCGGGGCCTAGCACAGATACGCAGTATTTT	CASSFRLAGPSTDTQYF
TRBV7-9	few	16	NA	TRBJ2-1	TGTGCCAGCAGTTCCATCAGGGGCCGTAGGGACAATGAGCAGTTCTTC	CASSSIRGRRDNEQFF
TRBV4-2	few	16	NA	TRBJ2-5	TGTGCCAGCAGCCGCAGCGGTAGCGACAAGCAAGAGACCCAGTACTTC	CASSRSGSDKQETQYF
TRBV7-7	NA	15	TRBD2	TRBJ2-5	TGTGCTAGCAGCTCGGGACAGCGGGGGGTGGAGACCCAATACTTC	CASSSGQRGVETQYF
TRBV7-8	NA	15	NA	TRBJ2-7	TGTGCCAGCAGCTCCCGGGCCACCTCCTACTACGAGCAGTACTTC	CASSSRATSYYEQYF
TRBV5-6	few	16	NA	TRBJ2-2	TGTGCCAGCAGCTTGTGGCAGCATTCGAACACCGGGGAGCTGTTTTTT	CASSLWQHSNTGELFF
TRBV4-3	NA	17	NA	TRBJ2-5	TGCGCCAGCAGCCATAGGGGGCCAGGGGAGGGGGAAGAGACCCAGTACTTC	CASSHRGPGEGEETQYF
TRBV6-2/TRBV6-3	NA	17	TRBD1	TRBJ2-6	TGTGCCAGCAGTCACGGACAGGGTGACTCTGGGGCCAACGTCCTGACTTTC	CASSHGQGDSGANVLTF
TRBV5-1	NA	16	TRBD2	TRBJ2-1	TGCGCCAGCAGCTTGGGGGCTAGCGGGAGTGCAGATGAGCAGTTCTTC	CASSLGASGSADEQFF
TRBV7-2	NA	13	NA	TRBJ2-7	TGTGCCAGCACTCCCAGGACAAATTACGAGCAGTACTTC	CASTPRTNYEQYF
TRBV12-3/TRBV12-4	many	14	NA	TRBJ1-1	TGTGCCAGCAGTTCCCGGGCTCAGTACACTGAAGCTTTCTTT	CASSSRAQYTEAFF
TRBV5-5	many	15	NA	TRBJ2-4	TGTGCCAGCAGCCCGGCGGGGTTGTCCAAAAACATTCAGTACTTC	CASSPAGLSKNIQYF
TRBV5-1	few	16	NA	TRBJ2-1	TGCGCCAGCAGCCCGGGCGTGGCGAGGAGTTACAATGAGCAGTTCTTC	CASSPGVARSYNEQFF
TRBV5-6	NA	15	NA	TRBJ1-4	TGTGCCAGCAGCTCGCTACAGCTTCCGAATGAAAAACTGTTTTTT	CASSSLQLPNEKLFF
TRBV6-2/TRBV6-3	few	13	NA	TRBJ2-3	TGTGCCAGTCGGAGGGCCGGTGGAGATACGCAGTATTTT	CASRRAGGDTQYF
TRBV5-1	few	15	TRBD1	TRBJ1-6	TGCGCCAGCAGCTTGGGACAGGGGTATAATTCACCCCTCCACTTT	CASSLGQGYNSPLHF
TRBV5-6	few	14	NA	TRBJ1-6	TGTGCCAGCAGCCAAACAGGGTTGGATTCACCCCTCCACTTT	CASSQTGLDSPLHF
TRBV20-1	many	15	TRBD1	TRBJ1-5	TGCAGTGCTAGGCTAGCCGGGACAGGGAATCAGCCCCAGCATTTT	CSARLAGTGNQPQHF
TRBV5-1	NA	16	TRBD1	TRBJ1-1	TGCGCCAGCAGCCCCGGGCAGGGGGGTAGGAACACTGAAGCTATCTTT	CASSPGQGGRNTEAIF
TRBV7-9	NA	16	NA	TRBJ1-6	TGTGCCAGCAGCTCAGACTCCCGGGCCGTAAATTCACCCCTCCACTTT	CASSSDSRAVNSPLHF
TRBV12-3/TRBV12-4	few	14	NA	TRBJ2-1	TGTGCCAGCAGTTTTATAGGTAACCAGAATGAGCAGTTCTTC	CASSFIGNQNEQFF
TRBV5-1	NA	15	TRBD2	TRBJ2-5	TGCGCCAGCACCCTTCAGACTAGCGGCAAAGAGACCCAGTACTTC	CASTLQTSGKETQYF
TRBV20-1	few	15	NA	TRBJ2-2	TGCAGTGCTAGAGGTCTAGGGAGAGACACCGGGGAGCTGTTTTTT	CSARGLGRDTGELFF
TRBV6-1	NA	14	TRBD1	TRBJ1-5	TGTGCCAGCCGACAGGGGACTCTCAATCAGCCCCAGCATTTT	CASRQGTLNQPQHF
TRBV7-2	few	14	NA	TRBJ2-7	TGTGCCAGCAGCTCCGGTCGAGGGGGCTACGAGCAGTACTTC	CASSSGRGGYEQYF
TRBV5-1	NA	14	TRBD2	TRBJ2-7	TGCGCCAGCAGCTTCGAAGCGGGAAGGGGCGAGCAGTACTTC	CASSFEAGRGEQYF
TRBV2	many	14	TRBD1	TRBJ2-3	TGTGCCAGCAACCGACAGGGAACAACAGATACGCAGTATTTT	CASNRQGTTDTQYF
TRBV6-2/TRBV6-3	NA	16	NA	TRBJ2-1	TGTGCCATCAAGGGGGGGGACTGGGCATCACACATTGAGCAGTTCTTC	CAIKGGDWASHIEQFF
TRBV20-1	NA	16	NA	TRBJ2-1	TGCAGTGCTACCACACAAAAGCGGGCGGCTAACAATGAGCAGTTCTTC	CSATTQKRAANNEQFF
TRBV19	NA	12	TRBD1	TRBJ2-7	TGTGCCAGTAGTAATACAGGGGGATGGCAGTACTTC	CASSNTGGWQYF
TRBV5-8	few	15	TRBD2	TRBJ2-5	TGTGCCAGCAGCTTTACTAGCGGGAGCCAAGAGACCCAGTACTTC	CASSFTSGSQETQYF
TRBV20-1	NA	14	TRBD2	TRBJ2-4	TGCAGTGCTTCGACTAGCGGGGGGAAAAACATTCAGTACTTC	CSASTSGGKNIQYF
TRBV29-1	medium-sized	12	NA	TRBJ2-5	TGCAGCGTTGACAGGGCCCAAGAGACCCAGTACTTC	CSVDRAQETQYF
TRBV15	NA	17	TRBD2	TRBJ2-3	TGTGCCACCAGCAGAGATGGCGGGGGAGGGCGGACAGATACGCAGTATTTT	CATSRDGGGGRTDTQYF
TRBV29-1	few	13	TRBD1	TRBJ2-5	TGCAGCGCGTTACCGACAGGGCAAGAGACCCAGTACTTC	CSALPTGQETQYF
TRBV27	NA	13	NA	TRBJ2-2	TGTGCCAGCAGTTCGAAGGGAACCGGGGAGCTGTTTTTT	CASSSKGTGELFF
TRBV7-9	once	16	TRBD1	TRBJ2-7	TGTGCCAGCAGTTTCCAGGACAGGGGGCTTCTCTACGAGCAGTACTTC	CASSFQDRGLLYEQYF
TRBV9	few	18	TRBD2	TRBJ2-1	TGTGCCAGCAGCGCCCGCTTAGCGGGAGGGCCTGGTATTGATGAGCAGTTCTTC	CASSARLAGGPGIDEQFF
TRBV4-3	few	15	NA	TRBJ1-2	TGCGCCAGCAGCCAAGAGGGGGGAAGGAGTGCTGGCTACACCTTC	CASSQEGGRSAGYTF
TRBV20-1	NA	12	NA	TRBJ2-5	TGCAGTTCCGTCGGAGCGGCGGAGACCCAGTACTTC	CSSVGAAETQYF
TRBV6-1	many	14	NA	TRBJ1-3	TGTGCCAGCATGAGCCTGAGCTCTGGAAACACCATATATTTT	CASMSLSSGNTIYF
TRBV7-9	NA	15	NA	TRBJ2-5	TGTGCCAGCAGCTTAGCGAGCGACAGCAGAGAGACCCAGTACTTC	CASSLASDSRETQYF
TRBV5-4	NA	16	NA	TRBJ2-5	TGTGCCAGCAGCATCCGACCCACGGCTGGCCAAGAGACCCAGTACTTC	CASSIRPTAGQETQYF
TRBV3-1	once	14	TRBD2	TRBJ2-5	TGTGCCAGCAGCCAACCTAGCGGGGTGAAGACCCAGTACTTC	CASSQPSGVKTQYF
TRBV5-1	NA	15	NA	TRBJ2-2	TGCGCCAGCAGCTTCTACAGCCCGAACACCGGGGAGCTGTTTTTT	CASSFYSPNTGELFF
TRBV20-1	few	16	TRBD2	TRBJ2-7	TGCAGTGCTAGACCTCCGGAGACTAGCGGGAGGGGCGAGCAGTACTTC	CSARPPETSGRGEQYF